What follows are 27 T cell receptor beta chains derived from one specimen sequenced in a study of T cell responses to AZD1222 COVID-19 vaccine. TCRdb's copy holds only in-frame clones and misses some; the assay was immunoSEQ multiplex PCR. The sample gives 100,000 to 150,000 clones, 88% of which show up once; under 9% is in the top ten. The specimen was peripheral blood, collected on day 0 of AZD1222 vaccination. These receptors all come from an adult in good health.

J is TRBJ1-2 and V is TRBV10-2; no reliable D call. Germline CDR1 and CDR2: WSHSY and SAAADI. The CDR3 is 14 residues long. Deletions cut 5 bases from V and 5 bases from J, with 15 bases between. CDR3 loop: CASSMDGRVYGYTF. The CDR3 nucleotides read TGCGCCAGCAGTATGGACGGAAGGGTTTATGGCTACACCTTC.

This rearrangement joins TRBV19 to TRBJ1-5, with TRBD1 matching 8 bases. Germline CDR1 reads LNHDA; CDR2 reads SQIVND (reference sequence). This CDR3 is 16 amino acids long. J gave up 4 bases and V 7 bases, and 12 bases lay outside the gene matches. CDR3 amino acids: CASTDMGDRINQPQHF. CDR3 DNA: TGTGCCAGTACTGACATGGGGGACAGGATTAATCAGCCCCAGCATTTT.

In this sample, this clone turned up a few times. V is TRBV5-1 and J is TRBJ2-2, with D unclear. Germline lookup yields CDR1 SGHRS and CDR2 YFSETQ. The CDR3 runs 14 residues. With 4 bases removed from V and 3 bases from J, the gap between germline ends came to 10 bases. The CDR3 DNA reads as TGCGCCAGCAGCCCCCTTTCGGACACCGGGGAGCTGTTTTTT. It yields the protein CASSPLSDTGELFF.

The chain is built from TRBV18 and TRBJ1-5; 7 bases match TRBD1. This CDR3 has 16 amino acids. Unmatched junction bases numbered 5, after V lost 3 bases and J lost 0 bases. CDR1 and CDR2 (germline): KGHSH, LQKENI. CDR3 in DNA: TGTGCCAGCTCACCTTTCGGGACAGATAGCAATCAGCCCCAGCATTTT. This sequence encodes CASSPFGTDSNQPQHF.

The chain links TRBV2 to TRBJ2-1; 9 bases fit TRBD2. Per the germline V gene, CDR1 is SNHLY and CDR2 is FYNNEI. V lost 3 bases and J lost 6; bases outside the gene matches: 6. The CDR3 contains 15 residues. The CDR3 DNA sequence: TGTGCCAGCAGTGACAGAGCGGGGGGTTCCAATGAGCAGTTCTTC. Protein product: CASSDRAGGSNEQFF.

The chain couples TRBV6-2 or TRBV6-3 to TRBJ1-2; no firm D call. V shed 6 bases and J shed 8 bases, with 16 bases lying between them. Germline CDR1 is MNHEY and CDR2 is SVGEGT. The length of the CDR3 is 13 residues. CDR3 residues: CASSRPGRGGYTF. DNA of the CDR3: TGTGCCAGCAGCCGCCCTGGAAGAGGGGGCTACACCTTC.

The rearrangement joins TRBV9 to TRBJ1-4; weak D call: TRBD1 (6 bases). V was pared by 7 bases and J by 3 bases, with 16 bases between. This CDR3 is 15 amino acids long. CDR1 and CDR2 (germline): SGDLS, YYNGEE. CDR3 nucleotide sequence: TGTGCCAGCGGTGGGTGGGGGGCGGCTAATGAAAAACTGTTTTTT. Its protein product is CASGGWGAANEKLFF.

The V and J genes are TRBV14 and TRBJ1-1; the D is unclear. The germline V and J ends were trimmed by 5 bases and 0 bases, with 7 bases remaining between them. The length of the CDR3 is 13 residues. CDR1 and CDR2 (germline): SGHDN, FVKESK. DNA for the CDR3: TGTGCCAGCAGCTCCCAGGTGAACACTGAAGCTTTCTTT. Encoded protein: CASSSQVNTEAFF.

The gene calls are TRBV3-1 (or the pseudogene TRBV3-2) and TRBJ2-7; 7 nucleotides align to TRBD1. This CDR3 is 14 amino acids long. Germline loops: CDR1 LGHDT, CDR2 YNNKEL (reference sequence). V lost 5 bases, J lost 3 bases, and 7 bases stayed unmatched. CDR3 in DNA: TGTGCCAGCAGCAGGGGGACAGCCTTCTACGAGCAGTACTTC. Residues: CASSRGTAFYEQYF.

The CDR3 DNA sequence: TGTGCCAGCAGGCCCATCGTAATAGCGGGAAGCACAGATACGCAGTATTTT. This sequence encodes CASRPIVIAGSTDTQYF. This sequence joins TRBV28 and TRBJ2-3, with TRBD2 matching over 8 bases. There are 17 residues in the CDR3. The trim removed 6 bases at V and 0 bases at J, leaving 11 bases unmatched. Germline-derived CDR1 and CDR2 are MDHEN and SYDVKM.

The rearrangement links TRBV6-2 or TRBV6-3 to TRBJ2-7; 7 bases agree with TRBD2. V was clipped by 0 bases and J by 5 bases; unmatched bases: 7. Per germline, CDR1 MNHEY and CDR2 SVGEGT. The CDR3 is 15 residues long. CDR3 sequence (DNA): TGTGCCAGCAGTTACTCATTGCGGGAGACCCACGAGCAGTACTTC. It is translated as CASSYSLRETHEQYF.

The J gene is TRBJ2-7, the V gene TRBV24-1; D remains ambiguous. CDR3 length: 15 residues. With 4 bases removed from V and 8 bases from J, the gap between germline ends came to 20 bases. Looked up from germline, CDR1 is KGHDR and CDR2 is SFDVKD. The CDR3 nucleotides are TGTGCCACCAGTGACAGGCAGGAAGGATTTGTGAAGCAGTACTTC. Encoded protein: CATSDRQEGFVKQYF.

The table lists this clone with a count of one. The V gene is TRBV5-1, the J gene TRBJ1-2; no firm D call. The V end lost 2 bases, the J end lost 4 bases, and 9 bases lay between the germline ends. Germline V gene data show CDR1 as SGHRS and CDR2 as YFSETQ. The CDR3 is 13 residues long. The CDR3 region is CASSFDQSYGYTF. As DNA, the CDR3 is TGCGCCAGCAGCTTTGACCAATCCTATGGCTACACCTTC. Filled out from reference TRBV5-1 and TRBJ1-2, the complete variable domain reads KAGVTQTPRYLIKTRGQQVTLSCSPISGHRSVSWYQQTPGQGLQFLFEYFSETQRNKGNFPGRFSGRQFSNSRSEMNVSTLELGDSALYLCASSFDQSYGYTFGSGTRLTVV.

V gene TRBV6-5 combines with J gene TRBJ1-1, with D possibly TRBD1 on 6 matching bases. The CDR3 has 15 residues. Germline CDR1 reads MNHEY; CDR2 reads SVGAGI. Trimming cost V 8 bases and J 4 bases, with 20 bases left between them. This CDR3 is CASSPSRGLSTEAFF. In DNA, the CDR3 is TGTGCCAGCTCCCCGAGCCGGGGGCTGAGCACTGAAGCTTTCTTT.

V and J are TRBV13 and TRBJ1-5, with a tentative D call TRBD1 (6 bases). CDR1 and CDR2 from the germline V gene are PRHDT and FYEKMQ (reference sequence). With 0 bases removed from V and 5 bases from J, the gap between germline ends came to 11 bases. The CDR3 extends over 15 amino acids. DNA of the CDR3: TGTGCCAGCAGCTTAGGGGGGGGCAGCGATCAGCCCCAGCATTTT. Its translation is CASSLGGGSDQPQHF.

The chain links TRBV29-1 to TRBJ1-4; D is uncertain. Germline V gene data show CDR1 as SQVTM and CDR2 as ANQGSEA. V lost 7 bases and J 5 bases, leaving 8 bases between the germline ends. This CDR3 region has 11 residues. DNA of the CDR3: TGCAGCGCGGGTCACAATGAAAAACTGTTTTTT. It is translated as CSAGHNEKLFF.

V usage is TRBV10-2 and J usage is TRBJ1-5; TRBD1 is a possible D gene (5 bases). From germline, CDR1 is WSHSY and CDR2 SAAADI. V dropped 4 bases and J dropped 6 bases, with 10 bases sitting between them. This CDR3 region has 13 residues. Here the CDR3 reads CASSVQGTQPQHF. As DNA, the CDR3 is TGCGCCAGCAGTGTTCAGGGAACTCAGCCCCAGCATTTT.

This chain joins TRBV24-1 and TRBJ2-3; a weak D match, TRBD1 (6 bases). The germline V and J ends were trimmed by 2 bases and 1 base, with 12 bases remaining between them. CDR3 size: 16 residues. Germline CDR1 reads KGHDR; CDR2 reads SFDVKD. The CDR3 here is CATSDWTVGGTDTQYF. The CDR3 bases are TGTGCCACCAGTGATTGGACAGTGGGGGGCACAGATACGCAGTATTTT.

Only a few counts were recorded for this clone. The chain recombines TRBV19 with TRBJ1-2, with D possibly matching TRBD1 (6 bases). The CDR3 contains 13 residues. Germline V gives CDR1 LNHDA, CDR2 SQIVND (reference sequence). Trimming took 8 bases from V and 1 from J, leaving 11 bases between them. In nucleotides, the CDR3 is TGTGCCAGTTCGGACAGCCTTAACTATGGCTACACCTTC. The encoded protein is CASSDSLNYGYTF.

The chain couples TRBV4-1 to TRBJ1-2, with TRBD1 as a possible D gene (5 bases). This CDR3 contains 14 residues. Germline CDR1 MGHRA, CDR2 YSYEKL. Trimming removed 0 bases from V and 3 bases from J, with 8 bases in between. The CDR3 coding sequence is TGCGCCAGCAGCCAAGATCTAGGGGACTATGGCTACACCTTC. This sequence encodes CASSQDLGDYGYTF.

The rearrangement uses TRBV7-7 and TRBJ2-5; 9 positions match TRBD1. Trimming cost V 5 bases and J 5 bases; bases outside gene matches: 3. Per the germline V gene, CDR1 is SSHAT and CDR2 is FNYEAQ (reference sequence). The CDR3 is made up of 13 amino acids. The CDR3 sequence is CASSPDRGETQYF. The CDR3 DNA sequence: TGTGCCAGCAGCCCGGACAGGGGTGAGACCCAGTACTTC. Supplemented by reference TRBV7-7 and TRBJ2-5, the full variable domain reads GAGVSQSPRYKVTKRGQDVTLRCDPISSHATLYWYQQALGQGPEFLTYFNYEAQPDKSGLPSDRFSAERPEGSISTLTIQRTEQRDSAMYRCASSPDRGETQYFGPGTRLLVL.

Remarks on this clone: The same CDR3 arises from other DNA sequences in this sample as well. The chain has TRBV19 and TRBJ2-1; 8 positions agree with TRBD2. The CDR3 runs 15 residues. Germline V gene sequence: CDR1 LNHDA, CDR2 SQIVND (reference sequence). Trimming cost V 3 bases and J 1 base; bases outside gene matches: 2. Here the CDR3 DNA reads TGTGCCAGTAGTATCCCGGGGGGGTCCTACAATGAGCAGTTCTTC. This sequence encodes CASSIPGGSYNEQFF.

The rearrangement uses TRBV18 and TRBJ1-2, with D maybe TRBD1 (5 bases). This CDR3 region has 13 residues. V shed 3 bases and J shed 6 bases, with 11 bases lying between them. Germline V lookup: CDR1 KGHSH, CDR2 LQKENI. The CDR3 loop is CASSPRDADGYTF. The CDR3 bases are TGTGCCAGCTCACCCCGGGACGCCGATGGCTACACCTTC.

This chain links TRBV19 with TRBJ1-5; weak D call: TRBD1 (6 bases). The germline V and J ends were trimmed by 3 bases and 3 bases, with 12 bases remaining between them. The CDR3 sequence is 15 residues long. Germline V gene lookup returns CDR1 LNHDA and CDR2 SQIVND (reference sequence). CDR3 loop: CASSMGRGANQPQHF. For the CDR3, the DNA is TGTGCCAGTAGTATGGGCAGGGGCGCCAATCAGCCCCAGCATTTT.

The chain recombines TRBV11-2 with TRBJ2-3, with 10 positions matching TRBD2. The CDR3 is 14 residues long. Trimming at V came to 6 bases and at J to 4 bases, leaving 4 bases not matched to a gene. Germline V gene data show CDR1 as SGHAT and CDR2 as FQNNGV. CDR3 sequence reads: CASRFGLAADTQYF. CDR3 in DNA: TGTGCCAGCAGATTCGGACTAGCGGCAGATACGCAGTATTTT.

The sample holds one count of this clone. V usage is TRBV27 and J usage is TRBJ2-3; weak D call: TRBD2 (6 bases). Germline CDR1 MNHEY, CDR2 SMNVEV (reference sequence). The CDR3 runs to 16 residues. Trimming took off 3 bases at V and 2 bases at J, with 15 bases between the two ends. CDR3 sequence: CASSFIGGEYTDTQYF. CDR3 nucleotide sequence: TGTGCCAGCAGTTTTATTGGCGGGGAGTACACAGATACGCAGTATTTT.

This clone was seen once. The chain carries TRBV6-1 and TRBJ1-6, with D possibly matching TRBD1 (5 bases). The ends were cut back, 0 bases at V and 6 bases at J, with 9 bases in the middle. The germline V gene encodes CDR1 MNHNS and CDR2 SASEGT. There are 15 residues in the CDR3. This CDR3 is CASSEAWGGNSPLHF. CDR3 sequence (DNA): TGTGCCAGCAGTGAAGCCTGGGGGGGTAATTCACCCCTCCACTTT.